The subject of this entry is one TCR beta chain. Its antigen has not been determined. No quality values exist for individual bases; no much larger clone is one base distant. Dicing about 20-50 mg of tumor tissue typically produced more than 2.5 ug of DNA. The study profiled bulk TCR beta-chain repertoires in matched peripheral blood, tumor and adjacent normal breast tissue taken from some 17 patients with early-stage breast cancer. Once resection was done, tumor tissue identified by eye was cut out and put into prechilled RNAlater. Using a TissueLyser II, about 17-55 mg of tumor tissue was diced and homogenized in RLTplus buffer with beta-mercaptoethanol and antifoaming agent. The Qiagen AllPrep DNA/RNA Mini kit was used to extract genomic DNA. This entry is derived from a study of early stage breast cancer tumors (TCRdb year 2017). For the wider study: Of the roughly 17 invasive breast tumors, roughly 12 were found to be estrogen receptor-positive, progesterone receptor-positive and HER2-negative. Of the approximately twelve ER+/PR+/HER2- tumors, eight were classified as invasive ductal carcinomas and four as invasive lobular carcinomas. On average, each sample got around 10-fold read coverage. A total of some 2.6 million templates, representing 850,000 to 1,400,000 unique clonotypes, were detected across all samples. Study-wide findings and limitations: Chain pairing and functional markers such as CD4, CD8 and FOXP3 were not captured by bulk genomic DNA sequencing of unsorted cells. Enriched TCRB sequences shared across patients were found to be mostly commonly generated sequences that were unlikely to play an important role in the tumor microenvironment. Repertoires from blood resembled normal breast more closely than tumor, and using blood as a reference for each tissue separated tumor from normal in about 85% of the 16 patients. The small cohort size prevented analysis by tumor subtype. Compared with adjacent normal breast tissue, tumors had higher clonality and approximately 2.5-fold greater T cell density.

Every sample was amplified as two independent genomic DNA replicates, using approximately 0.54 ug for blood and approximately 1.5 ug for tumor or normal breast. Following the manufacturer's instructions, the ImmunoSeq Intro kit was used to carry out TCRB sequencing on genomic DNA. Multiplex PCR was run for around 30 cycles using proprietary primers and spike-in control sequences for absolute quantification. Single-end 150-bp reads were used to sequence an 87-bp fragment spanning the CDR3 plus the flanking V and J genes. Seven samples, each with two replicates, were multiplexed per lane of an Illumina MiSeq using version 3.0 chemistry. The authors' analysis ran thus. The vendor's proprietary pipeline processed the raw data and merged both replicates into a single result for each sample. A clonotype was defined as productive rearrangements that share the same V-gene family, CDR3 amino acid sequence and J-gene segment. To compute clonality, the normalized Shannon entropy (Pielou evenness) of TCRB abundances was subtracted from 1. To estimate T cell density, the total number of templates was divided by the number of input cells, which was inferred from the amount of DNA input. Recon with default parameters was used to estimate total repertoire diversity and clonality. Clonotypes with over 0.1% abundance in tumor and at least 32-fold higher abundance in tumor than in normal breast were defined as tumor-enriched. The immuneACCESS repertoire file appears here via TCRdb, limited to in-frame rearrangements. These files lack a portion of the clones; in checked studies, under half of the deficit traces to unresolved V genes, and the cause of the others is not known. That table supplies the V and J calls and clone size; D and trimming were determined from the DNA. The sample contains around 11,000 clones, around 72% of them found a single time. 11% to 15% of the sample goes to the ten largest clones.

The CDR3 runs 15 residues from the cysteine to the phenylalanine. The retained sequence is limited to the CDR3, 45 bases, with the frame set at the first base. Trimming leaves V shorter by 4 bases and J shorter by 4 bases, with the junction holding 4 bases beyond the gene matches. Reading the germline V gene gives CDR1 SGHRS and CDR2 YFSETQ. This TCR derives from a person aged 65 to 79 with breast cancer. The sample was breast tumor tissue. The sequence links TRBV5-1 to TRBJ2-3; 12 central bases correspond to TRBD2. The CDR3 reads CASSPTSGSADTQYF. The sequenced DNA: TGCGCCAGCAGCCCGACTAGCGGGAGTGCAGATACGCAGTATTTT.